This TCR beta chain originates from a study of T cell responses to AZD1222 COVID-19 vaccine. The CDR3 contains 12 residues. Trimming removed 7 bases at V and 6 bases at J, with 9 bases between. Only in-frame clones appear in the TCRdb table, and some are missing; sequencing was by immunoSEQ multiplex PCR. Among around 100,000 clones listed, over 90% were seen once. Concerning this clone: As yet, its antigen is unknown.

Study conclusions and caveats: The donor cohort was predominantly white British with a female majority, and clonal diversity may have been underestimated.

The TCR was taken from an adult in good health. V gene TRBV12-3 or TRBV12-4 combines with J gene TRBJ1-4; the D is unclear. Specimen: peripheral blood, collected on day 0 of AZD1222 vaccination. CDR3 sequence reads: CASTNTYEKLFF. The CDR3 bases are TGTGCCAGCACTAATACTTATGAAAAACTGTTTTTT.